The following is a T cell receptor beta chain sequence with its context. There is no known antigen for this receptor. No clone much larger than this one lies a single base away; base qualities are absent. This sample was taken from a study of T cell changes during pregnancy in multiple sclerosis (dated by TCRdb to between 2018 and 2020). Study-level background: The study examined how the T cell repertoire changed over the course of pregnancy in women with multiple sclerosis.

The CDR3 runs 15 residues from the cysteine to the phenylalanine. Just CDR3 DNA is preserved here, 45 bases in frame from base 1. Reading the germline V gene (reference sequence) gives CDR1 MNHEY and CDR2 SMNVEV. V loses 6 bases of germline sequence and J loses 2 bases, and the interval between the two ends is 16 bases. The method was the immunoSEQ multiplex PCR assay. Not all clones reach the TCRdb copy of this immuneACCESS table, which keeps in-frame sequences only. Checked studies attribute under half of the gap to unresolved V genes and leave the rest unexplained. In this sample the table shows 20,000 to 25,000 clones, around 90% of which occur a single time. Of the sample, 5% to 6% falls within the top ten clones.

The chain is assembled from TRBV27 and TRBJ2-5, with TRBD2 perhaps the D gene, on 5 matching bases. The receptor was derived from a female donor in good health, enrolled as a control in a pregnancy study. The specimen comprised CD8+ T cells from peripheral blood mononuclear cells, sampled in the second trimester of pregnancy. The DNA is TGTGCCAGCAGCCCCTGGGAAGCGGCTCAAGAGACCCAGTACTTC. The encoded protein is CASSPWEAAQETQYF.